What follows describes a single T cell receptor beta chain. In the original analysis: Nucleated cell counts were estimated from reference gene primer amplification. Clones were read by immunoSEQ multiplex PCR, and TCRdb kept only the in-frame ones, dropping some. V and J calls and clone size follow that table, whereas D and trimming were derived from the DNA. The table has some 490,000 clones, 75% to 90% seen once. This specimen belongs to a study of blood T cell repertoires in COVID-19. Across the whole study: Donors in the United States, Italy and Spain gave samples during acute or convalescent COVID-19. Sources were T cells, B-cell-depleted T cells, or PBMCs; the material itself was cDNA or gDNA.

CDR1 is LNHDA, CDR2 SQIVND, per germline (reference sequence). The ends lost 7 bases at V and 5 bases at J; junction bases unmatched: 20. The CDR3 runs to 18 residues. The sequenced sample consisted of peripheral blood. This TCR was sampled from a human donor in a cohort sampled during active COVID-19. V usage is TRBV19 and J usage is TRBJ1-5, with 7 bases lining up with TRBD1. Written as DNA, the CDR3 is TGTGCCAGTATCCGTCGGGCGACCCCGGGACAGTCCGATCAGCCCCAGCATTTT. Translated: CASIRRATPGQSDQPQHF.